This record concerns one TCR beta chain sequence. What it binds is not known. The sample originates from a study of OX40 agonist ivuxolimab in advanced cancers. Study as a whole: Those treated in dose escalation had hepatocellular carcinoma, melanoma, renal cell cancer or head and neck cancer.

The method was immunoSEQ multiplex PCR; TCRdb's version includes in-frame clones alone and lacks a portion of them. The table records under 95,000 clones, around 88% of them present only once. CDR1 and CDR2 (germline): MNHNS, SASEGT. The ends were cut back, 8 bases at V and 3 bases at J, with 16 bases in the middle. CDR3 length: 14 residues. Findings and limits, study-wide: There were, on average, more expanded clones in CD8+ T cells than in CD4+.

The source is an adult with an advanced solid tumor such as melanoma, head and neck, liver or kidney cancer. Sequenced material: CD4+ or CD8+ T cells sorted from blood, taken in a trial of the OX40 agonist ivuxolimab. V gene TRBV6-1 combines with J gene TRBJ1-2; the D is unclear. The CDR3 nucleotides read TGTGCCAGCGATCTCCCCTTGTGGTACTATGGCTACACCTTC. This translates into CASDLPLWYYGYTF.